What follows are 17 T cell receptor beta chains derived from one specimen sequenced in a study of blood T cell repertoires in COVID-19. The table came from immunoSEQ multiplex PCR; TCRdb's copy has only in-frame clones and leaves some out. Among roughly 100,000 clones listed, roughly 82% were seen once. Sequencing used peripheral blood. These TCRs come from a man older than 75 with acute or convalescent COVID-19.

The rearrangement joins TRBV9 to TRBJ1-5, with unresolved D. Germline V lookup: CDR1 SGDLS, CDR2 YYNGEE. The CDR3 spans 14 residues. With 0 bases removed from V and 5 bases from J, the gap between germline ends came to 9 bases. The CDR3 protein is CASSVDPAYQPQHF. The DNA of the CDR3 is TGTGCCAGCAGCGTAGACCCCGCGTATCAGCCCCAGCATTTT.

This clone appeared once. The chain is built from TRBV5-1 and TRBJ2-2, with a weak D call TRBD2 (6 bases). V shed 2 bases and J shed 0 bases, with 8 bases lying between them. The CDR3 loop spans 15 amino acids. CDR1 and CDR2 (germline): SGHRS, YFSETQ. Here the CDR3 DNA reads TGCGCCAGCAGCTTTGGGAGGACGAACACCGGGGAGCTGTTTTTT. Translated, it gives CASSFGRTNTGELFF. Supplemented by reference TRBV5-1 and TRBJ2-2, the full variable domain reads KAGVTQTPRYLIKTRGQQVTLSCSPISGHRSVSWYQQTPGQGLQFLFEYFSETQRNKGNFPGRFSGRQFSNSRSEMNVSTLELGDSALYLCASSFGRTNTGELFFGEGSRLTVL.

The sample holds a few counts of this clone. The gene calls are TRBV5-1 and TRBJ1-6; the match to TRBD1 covers 8 bases. V gave up 8 bases and J gave up 4 bases; unmatched junction bases: 5. Germline CDR1 is SGHRS and CDR2 is YFSETQ. The CDR3 is made up of 14 amino acids. CDR3 sequence (DNA): TGCGCCAGTGGACAGGGTCAATATAATTCACCCCTCCACTTT. This sequence encodes CASGQGQYNSPLHF.

The chain couples TRBV7-2 to TRBJ2-7; 8 bases map to TRBD1. The CDR3 spans 14 residues. Germline lookup yields CDR1 SGHTA and CDR2 FQGNSA. J gave up 1 base and V 5 bases, and 4 bases lay outside the gene matches. The CDR3 loop reads CASSPGGSSYEQYF. The CDR3 DNA sequence: TGTGCCAGCAGCCCAGGGGGCAGTTCCTACGAGCAGTACTTC.

The chain uses TRBV5-1 and TRBJ2-4; 7 bases are a match to TRBD1. The germline V gene has CDR1 SGHRS and CDR2 YFSETQ. Unmatched junction bases numbered 6, after V lost 1 base and J lost 8 bases. This CDR3 comprises 14 residues. CDR3 sequence (DNA): TGCGCCAGCAGCTTGATGACAGGGTCGGACATTCAGTACTTC. The encoded protein is CASSLMTGSDIQYF. Using reference TRBV5-1 and TRBJ2-4 for the parts outside the CDR3, the full variable domain is KAGVTQTPRYLIKTRGQQVTLSCSPISGHRSVSWYQQTPGQGLQFLFEYFSETQRNKGNFPGRFSGRQFSNSRSEMNVSTLELGDSALYLCASSLMTGSDIQYFGAGTRLSVL.

The genes are TRBV7-2 and TRBJ1-3, with TRBD1 matching over 11 bases. Germline V lookup: CDR1 SGHTA, CDR2 FQGNSA. The CDR3 runs 16 residues. With 5 bases clipped from V and 0 bases from J, the junction kept 3 bases outside the gene matches. The CDR3 DNA reads as TGTGCCAGCAGCATGGGACAGGGGGTCTCTGGAAACACCATATATTTT. Its translation is CASSMGQGVSGNTIYF.

This sequence joins TRBV4-3 and TRBJ1-1, with 11 bases matching TRBD1. The trim removed 4 bases at V and 4 bases at J, leaving 8 bases unmatched. Germline CDR1 is LGHNA and CDR2 is YSLEER. The CDR3 is 16 amino acids. CDR3 protein: CASSPGQGARGTEAFF. DNA of the CDR3: TGCGCCAGCAGCCCAGGACAGGGGGCGCGAGGCACTGAAGCTTTCTTT.

The DNA of the CDR3 is TGTGCCAGCAGTTATCGTTCCGGCGGGGCTAACCGGCCGGATACGCAGTATTTT. This codes for CASSYRSGGANRPDTQYF. This chain connects TRBV6-2 or TRBV6-3 to TRBJ2-3; a weak D match, TRBD2 (6 bases). This CDR3 contains 18 residues. The V end was cut by 3 bases, the J end by 6 bases, with 25 bases between. Looked up from germline, CDR1 is MNHEY and CDR2 is SVGEGT.

The gene calls are TRBV5-1 and TRBJ2-2; 7 nucleotides match TRBD1. Germline values: CDR1 SGHRS, CDR2 YFSETQ. The CDR3 contains 17 residues. V trimming: 4 bases; J trimming: 4 bases; junction bases outside the gene matches: 13. CDR3 in DNA: TGCGCCAGCAGCGTGGGACAGCATCTCTCTAGCACCGGGGAGCTGTTTTTT. This translates into CASSVGQHLSSTGELFF.

CDR3 DNA: TGTGCCAGCAGCCCGAAGTCACTAGCGGGAGAGGCCGGGGAGCTGTTTTTT. Its translation: CASSPKSLAGEAGELFF. V is TRBV7-9 and J is TRBJ2-2; 11 nucleotides line up with TRBD2. The germline V gene encodes CDR1 SEHNR and CDR2 FQNEAQ (reference sequence). The CDR3 length is 17 residues. The trim removed 5 bases at V and 6 bases at J, leaving 11 bases unmatched. Variable domain in full (rest from reference TRBV7-9 and TRBJ2-2): DTGVSQNPRHKITKRGQNVTFRCDPISEHNRLYWYRQTLGQGPEFLTYFQNEAQLEKSRLLSDRFSAERPKGSFSTLEIQRTEQGDSAMYLCASSPKSLAGEAGELFFGEGSRLTVL.

About this clone itself: The same CDR3 is also encoded by other DNA sequences in this sample. CDR3 amino acids: CASSPGQGNQPQHF. Written as DNA, the CDR3 is TGTGCCAGCTCTCCTGGACAGGGCAATCAGCCCCAGCATTTT. V and J are TRBV18 and TRBJ1-5, with TRBD1 matching 7 bases. The CDR3 loop spans 14 amino acids. The ends lost 6 bases at V and 2 bases at J; junction bases unmatched: 4. Germline V gives CDR1 KGHSH, CDR2 LQKENI.

With respect to this clone: Other DNA sequences in this specimen translate into the identical CDR3. J is TRBJ1-5 and V is TRBV7-2, with unresolved D. Germline CDR1 and CDR2: SGHTA and FQGNSA. The CDR3 is 13 amino acids. The V end lost 1 base, the J end lost 4 bases, and 5 bases lay between the germline ends. CDR3 coding DNA: TGTGCCAGCAGCTTAGGCAGGAATCAGCCCCAGCATTTT. The encoded protein is CASSLGRNQPQHF.

The rearrangement links TRBV27 to TRBJ1-5, with a tentative D call TRBD1 (5 bases). V lost 2 bases to trimming and J lost 0 bases, with 8 bases between them. The CDR3 runs 15 residues. Germline V CDR1 and CDR2: MNHEY, SMNVEV (reference sequence). Here the CDR3 reads CASSLSRDSNQPQHF. Here the CDR3 DNA reads TGTGCCAGCAGTTTAAGCAGGGATAGCAATCAGCCCCAGCATTTT.

The J gene is TRBJ1-1, the V gene TRBV6-5; D is uncertain. Trimming shortened V by 6 bases and J by 1 base, and 12 bases separated the two germline ends. Germline-derived CDR1 and CDR2 are MNHEY and SVGAGI. CDR3 length equals 14 residues. As DNA, the CDR3 is TGTGCCAGCAGAAACGCGGGTCGGAACACTGAAGCTTTCTTT. Translated, it gives CASRNAGRNTEAFF.

J is TRBJ1-1 and V is TRBV7-9; unclear D gene. Germline V CDR1 and CDR2: SEHNR, FQNEAQ (reference sequence). The length of the CDR3 is 15 residues. The germline V and J ends were trimmed by 1 base and 3 bases, with 12 bases remaining between them. CDR3 in amino acids: CASSLGVTEYTEAFF. As DNA, the CDR3 is TGTGCCAGCAGCTTAGGAGTAACGGAGTACACTGAAGCTTTCTTT.

V usage is TRBV4-1 and J usage is TRBJ2-7; D is unresolved. V dropped 2 bases and J dropped 0 bases, with 5 bases sitting between them. There are 13 residues in the CDR3. Germline assignment: CDR1 MGHRA and CDR2 YSYEKL. The CDR3: CASSQRSSYEQYF. The CDR3 nucleotides are TGCGCCAGCAGCCAACGGAGCTCCTACGAGCAGTACTTC.

The chain couples TRBV5-4 to TRBJ1-1; TRBD1 might be the D (6 bases). This CDR3 has 14 amino acids. Germline lookup yields CDR1 SGHNT and CDR2 YYREEE (reference sequence). The ends were cut back, 4 bases at V and 6 bases at J, with 16 bases in the middle. The CDR3 region has the DNA TGTGCCAGCAGCGTGCCAGGGGTTTACGCTGAAGCTTTCTTT. The encoded protein is CASSVPGVYAEAFF.